A selection of T cell receptor beta chains follows, all from one sample in a study of T-cell reconstitution after alpha-beta-depleted transplantation in children. Via MiXCR, TCRdb re-called the PCR reads, giving one row per CDR3 protein. Here the sample spans roughly 200,000 distinct CDR3 sequences, 6.5% to 7.5% being singletons. This specimen was PBMCs from the stem cell graft donor, taken from the stem cell graft. The receptors here all came from a human donor who donated a stem cell graft to a child with Wiskott-Aldrich syndrome. Each CDR3 is given with its conserved first and last residue. The D gene is left open where the match is weak. Expanded clones are given a class, and other clones once, few, many or no size at all.

d_gene: -; abundance: many; j_gene: TRBJ1-6; v_gene: TRBV27; CDR3aa: CASSLVSRGAGSPLHF; CDR3nt: TGTGCCAGCAGTTTAGTTTCGAGGGGCGCGGGTTCACCCCTCCACTTT
d_gene: TRBD1; abundance: many; j_gene: TRBJ2-1; v_gene: TRBV5-1; CDR3aa: CASSFDRVWGNEQFF; CDR3nt: TGCGCCAGCAGCTTCGACAGGGTTTGGGGCAATGAGCAGTTCTTC
d_gene: -; abundance: many; j_gene: TRBJ1-5; v_gene: TRBV24-1; CDR3aa: CATSDSGSWGQPQHF; CDR3nt: TGTGCCACCAGTGATTCGGGCAGCTGGGGGCAGCCCCAGCATTTT
d_gene: -; abundance: -; j_gene: TRBJ1-1; v_gene: TRBV11-2; CDR3aa: CASSRIPSGQGGAFF; CDR3nt: TGTGCCAGCAGCCGGATCCCCAGCGGTCAGGGTGGAGCTTTCTTT
d_gene: -; abundance: -; j_gene: TRBJ2-5; v_gene: TRBV5-6; CDR3aa: CASSQNAGTIQETQYF; CDR3nt: TGTGCCAGCAGCCAGAATGCCGGGACAATACAAGAGACCCAGTACTTC
d_gene: TRBD1; abundance: many; j_gene: TRBJ1-1; v_gene: TRBV20-1; CDR3aa: CSARDDRAEAFF; CDR3nt: TGCAGTGCTAGAGACGACAGGGCTGAAGCTTTCTTT
d_gene: TRBD2; abundance: once; j_gene: TRBJ2-1; v_gene: TRBV2; CDR3aa: CASSGGGSSKYYNEQFF; CDR3nt: TGTGCCAGCAGTGGCGGGGGATCATCAAAATATTACAATGAGCAGTTCTTC
d_gene: -; abundance: many; j_gene: TRBJ1-2; v_gene: TRBV27; CDR3aa: CASSLSPGRAIGGYTF; CDR3nt: TGTGCCAGCAGTTTATCCCCAGGGAGGGCTATTGGTGGCTACACCTTC
d_gene: TRBD1; abundance: few; j_gene: TRBJ1-1; v_gene: TRBV12-3/TRBV12-4; CDR3aa: CASCLTGLNTEAFF; CDR3nt: TGTGCCAGCTGTTTGACAGGGTTGAACACTGAAGCTTTCTTT
d_gene: -; abundance: many; j_gene: TRBJ2-4; v_gene: TRBV7-2; CDR3aa: CASSHHDRNIQYF; CDR3nt: TGTGCCAGCAGCCACCATGACAGAAACATTCAGTACTTC
d_gene: TRBD2; abundance: many; j_gene: TRBJ2-1; v_gene: TRBV5-6; CDR3aa: CASSLAGGRRENEQFF; CDR3nt: TGTGCCAGCAGCTTGGCGGGCGGGAGGAGGGAAAATGAGCAGTTCTTC